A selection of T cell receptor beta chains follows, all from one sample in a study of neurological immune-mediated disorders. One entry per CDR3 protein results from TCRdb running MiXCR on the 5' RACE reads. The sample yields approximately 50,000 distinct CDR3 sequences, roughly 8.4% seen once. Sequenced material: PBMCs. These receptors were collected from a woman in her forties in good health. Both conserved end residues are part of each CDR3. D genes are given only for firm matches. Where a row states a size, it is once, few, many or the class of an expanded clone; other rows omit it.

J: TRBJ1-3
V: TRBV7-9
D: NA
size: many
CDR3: CASSSRGRGGSGNTIYF
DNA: TGTGCCAGCAGCTCGAGGGGCAGGGGCGGCTCTGGAAACACCATATATTTT

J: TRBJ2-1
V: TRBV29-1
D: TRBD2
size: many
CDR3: CSVEAWTSGRWEQFF
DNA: TGCAGCGTTGAAGCCTGGACTAGCGGGAGGTGGGAGCAGTTCTTC

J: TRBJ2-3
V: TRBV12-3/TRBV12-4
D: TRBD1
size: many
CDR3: CASSLGQGETDTQYF
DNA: TGTGCCAGCAGTTTAGGGCAGGGGGAGACAGATACGCAGTATTTT

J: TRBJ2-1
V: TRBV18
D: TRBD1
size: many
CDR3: CASSLTGQGSYEQFF
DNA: TGTGCCAGCTCCCTGACGGGACAGGGGAGCTACGAGCAGTTCTTC

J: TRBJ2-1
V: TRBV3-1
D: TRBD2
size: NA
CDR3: CASSHGASGPNNEQFF
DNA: TGTGCCAGCAGCCATGGGGCTAGCGGGCCCAACAATGAGCAGTTCTTC

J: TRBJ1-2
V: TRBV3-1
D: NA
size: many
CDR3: CASSRTGPEGGYTF
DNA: TGTGCCAGCAGCCGAACCGGGCCGGAGGGTGGCTACACCTTC

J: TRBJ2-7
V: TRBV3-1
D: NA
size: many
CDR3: CASSHWAGQQPYEQYF
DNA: TGTGCCAGCAGCCACTGGGCAGGCCAACAGCCCTACGAGCAGTACTTC

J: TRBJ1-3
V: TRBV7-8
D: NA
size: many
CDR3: CASSLGDAGNTIYF
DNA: TGTGCCAGCAGCTTAGGGGATGCTGGAAACACCATATATTTT

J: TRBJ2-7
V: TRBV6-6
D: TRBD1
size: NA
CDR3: CASSPSVTGYYEQYF
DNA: TGTGCCAGCAGTCCCTCCGTGACAGGGTACTACGAGCAGTACTTC

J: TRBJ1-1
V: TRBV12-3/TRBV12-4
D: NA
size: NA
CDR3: CASSREATSTEAIF
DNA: TGTGCCAGTAGTCGAGAGGCAACCAGTACTGAAGCTATCTTT

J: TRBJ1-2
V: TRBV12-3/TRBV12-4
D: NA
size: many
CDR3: CASSLGRYGYTF
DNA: TGTGCCAGCAGTTTAGGGCGCTATGGCTACACCTTC

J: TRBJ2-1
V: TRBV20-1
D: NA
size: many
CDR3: CSARGPSRSSYNEQFF
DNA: TGCAGTGCTAGAGGACCTAGTCGTAGCTCCTACAATGAGCAGTTCTTC

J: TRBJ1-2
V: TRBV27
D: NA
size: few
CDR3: CASSDRGGAWLLF
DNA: TGTGCCAGCAGTGATCGGGGAGGTGCCTGGTTACTCTTC

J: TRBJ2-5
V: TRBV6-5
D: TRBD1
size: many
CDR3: CASSSLTGAQYF
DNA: TGTGCCAGCAGTTCACTCACAGGGGCCCAGTACTTC

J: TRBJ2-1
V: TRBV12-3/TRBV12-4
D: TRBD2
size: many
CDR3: CASNLLAGGNNEQFF
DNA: TGTGCCAGCAACCTCCTAGCGGGGGGTAACAATGAGCAGTTCTTC

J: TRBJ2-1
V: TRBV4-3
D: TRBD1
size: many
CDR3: CASSRQGPYNEQFF
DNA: TGCGCCAGCAGCCGACAGGGACCCTACAATGAGCAGTTCTTC

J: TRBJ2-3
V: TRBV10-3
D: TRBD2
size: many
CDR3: CAIRGLAGSTDTQYF
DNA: TGTGCCATCAGGGGACTAGCGGGGTCCACAGATACGCAGTATTTT

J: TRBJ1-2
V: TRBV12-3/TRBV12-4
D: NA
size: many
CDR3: CASSRGTAGYTF
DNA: TGTGCCAGCAGCCGCGGGACGGCTGGCTACACCTTC

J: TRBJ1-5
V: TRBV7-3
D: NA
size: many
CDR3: CASSQGKGQPQHF
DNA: TGTGCCAGCAGTCAGGGGAAAGGTCAGCCCCAGCATTTT

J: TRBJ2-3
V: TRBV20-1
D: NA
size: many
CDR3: CSAQARSYSTDTQYF
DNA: TGCAGTGCTCAGGCGCGGAGTTACAGCACAGATACGCAGTATTTT

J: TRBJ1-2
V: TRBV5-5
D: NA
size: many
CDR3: CASSLALDFGYGYTF
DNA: TGTGCCAGCAGCTTGGCGTTGGACTTTGGCTATGGCTACACCTTC

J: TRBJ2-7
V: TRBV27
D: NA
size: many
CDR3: CASRRSWGTDEQYF
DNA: TGTGCCAGCAGGCGATCGTGGGGGACTGACGAGCAGTACTTC

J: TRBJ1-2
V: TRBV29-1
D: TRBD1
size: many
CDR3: CSVPRQGTNYGYTF
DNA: TGCAGCGTCCCCCGACAGGGGACGAACTATGGCTACACCTTC

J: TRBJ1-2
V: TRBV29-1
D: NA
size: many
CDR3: CSVDPTEDYGYTF
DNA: TGCAGCGTTGACCCGACCGAGGACTATGGCTACACCTTC

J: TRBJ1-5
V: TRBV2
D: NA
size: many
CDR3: CASSADGGNQPQHF
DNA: TGTGCCAGCAGTGCAGACGGAGGCAATCAGCCCCAGCATTTT

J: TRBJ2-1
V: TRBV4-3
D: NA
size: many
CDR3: CASSQDRDGTANEQFF
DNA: TGCGCCAGCAGCCAGGACCGGGACGGGACTGCCAATGAGCAGTTCTTC

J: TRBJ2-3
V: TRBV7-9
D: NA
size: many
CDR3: CASSLGEGLVTDTQYF
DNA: TGTGCCAGCAGCTTAGGAGAAGGACTCGTCACAGATACGCAGTATTTT

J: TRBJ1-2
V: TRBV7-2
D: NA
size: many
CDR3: CASSLATADGYTF
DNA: TGTGCCAGCAGCTTAGCCACAGCAGACGGCTACACCTTC

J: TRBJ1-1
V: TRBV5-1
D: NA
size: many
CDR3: CASSLRRQADQNTEAFF
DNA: TGCGCCAGCAGCTTGAGGAGACAGGCGGACCAGAACACTGAAGCTTTCTTT

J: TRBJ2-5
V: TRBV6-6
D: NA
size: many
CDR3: CASSYVGWETQYF
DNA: TGTGCCAGCAGTTACGTAGGGTGGGAGACCCAGTACTTC

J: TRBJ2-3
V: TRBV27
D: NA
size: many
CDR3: CASSLSRVPGGPTDTQYF
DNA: TGTGCCAGCAGTTTATCGCGGGTCCCCGGGGGCCCCACAGATACGCAGTATTTT

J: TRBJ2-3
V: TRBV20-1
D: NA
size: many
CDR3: CSATRTVTDTQYF
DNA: TGCAGTGCTACTCGGACAGTCACAGATACGCAGTATTTT

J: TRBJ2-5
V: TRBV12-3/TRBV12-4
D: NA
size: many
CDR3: CASSNSRALGETQYF
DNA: TGTGCCAGCAGTAATTCTAGGGCCTTGGGAGAGACCCAGTACTTC

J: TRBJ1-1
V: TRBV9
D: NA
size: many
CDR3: CASSVVTGSRSEAFF
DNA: TGTGCCAGCAGCGTAGTTACGGGATCACGGAGTGAAGCTTTCTTT

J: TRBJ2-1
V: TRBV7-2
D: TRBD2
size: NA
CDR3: CASSWASGTLNWQFF
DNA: TGTGCCAGCAGCTGGGCTAGCGGGACACTCAATTGGCAGTTCTTC

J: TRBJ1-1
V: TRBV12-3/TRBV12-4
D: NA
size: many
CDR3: CASSLRVMNTEAFF
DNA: TGTGCCAGCAGTTTAAGGGTTATGAACACTGAAGCTTTCTTT

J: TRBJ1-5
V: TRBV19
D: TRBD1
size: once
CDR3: CATEATGGNQPQHF
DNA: TGTGCCACCGAAGCGACAGGGGGCAATCAGCCCCAGCATTTT

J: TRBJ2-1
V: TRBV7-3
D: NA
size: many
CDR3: CASSLDGSSYNEQFF
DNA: TGTGCCAGCAGCTTAGACGGGAGCTCCTACAATGAGCAGTTCTTC

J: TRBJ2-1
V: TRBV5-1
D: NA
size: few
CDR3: CASRTEISSYNEQFF
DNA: TGCGCCAGCCGGACAGAGATTAGCTCCTACAATGAGCAGTTCTTC

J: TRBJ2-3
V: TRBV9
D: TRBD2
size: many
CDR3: CASSVGTSGGGTDTQYF
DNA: TGTGCCAGCAGCGTCGGGACTAGCGGGGGCGGCACAGATACGCAGTATTTT

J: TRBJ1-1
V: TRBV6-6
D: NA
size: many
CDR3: CASSYVAAMNTEAFF
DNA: TGTGCCAGCAGTTACGTAGCAGCGATGAACACTGAAGCTTTCTTT

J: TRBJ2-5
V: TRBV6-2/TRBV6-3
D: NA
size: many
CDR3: CASRPRNGLEETQYF
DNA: TGTGCCAGCAGGCCCAGAAATGGGCTAGAAGAGACCCAGTACTTC

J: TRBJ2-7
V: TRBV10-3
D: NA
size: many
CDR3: CAISEGQSYEQYF
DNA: TGTGCCATCAGTGAAGGACAGTCCTACGAGCAGTACTTC

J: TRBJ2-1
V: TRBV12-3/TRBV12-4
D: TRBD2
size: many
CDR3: CASSLGGSSYNEQFF
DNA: TGTGCCAGCAGTTTAGGCGGGAGCTCCTACAATGAGCAGTTCTTC

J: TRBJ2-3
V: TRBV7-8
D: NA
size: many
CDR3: CASSLLSGTDTQYF
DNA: TGTGCCAGCAGCCTACTTAGCGGCACAGATACGCAGTATTTT

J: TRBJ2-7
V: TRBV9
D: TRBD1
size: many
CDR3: CASSVQTGQGEEQYF
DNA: TGTGCCAGCAGCGTACAGACAGGGCAAGGAGAGGAGCAGTACTTC

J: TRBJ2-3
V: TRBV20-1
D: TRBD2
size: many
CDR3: CSARSGSWTDTQYF
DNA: TGCAGTGCTCGTAGCGGGAGCTGGACAGATACGCAGTATTTT

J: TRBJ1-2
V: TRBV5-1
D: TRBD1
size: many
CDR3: CASSNRGLWCGYTF
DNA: TGCGCCAGCAGCAACAGGGGGCTGTGGTGTGGCTACACCTTC